This T cell receptor beta chain was obtained from a study of cytomegalovirus exposure and HLA in healthy donors. Study results and caveats: A missense DCLRE1C variant was associated with V- and J-gene trimming of TCR beta chains in a later analysis, and an independent cohort replicated the association.

Regarding this clone: The antigen is not known. Its ends do not fully match the called genes, so a read error is possible.

Germline lookup yields CDR1 SEHNR and CDR2 FQNEAQ (reference sequence). CDR3 length equals 16 residues. It was with 60 Vbeta and 13 Jbeta primers that the PCR ran. Here immunoSEQ multiplex PCR was the method, and the copy in TCRdb shows in-frame clones only, minus some. The sample records approximately 180,000 clones, roughly 85% being singletons. Sequencing was done on a sample of PBMCs. This chain links TRBV7-9 with TRBJ1-2, with D possibly TRBD1 on 5 matching bases. The TCR comes from a woman aged 18 to 35 in good health and CMV-seronegative. The CDR3 coding sequence is TGTTCCAGCAGCTTAACTCAGGGCTCCGCGCCTTATGGCTACACCTTC. Translation gives CSSSLTQGSAPYGYTF.